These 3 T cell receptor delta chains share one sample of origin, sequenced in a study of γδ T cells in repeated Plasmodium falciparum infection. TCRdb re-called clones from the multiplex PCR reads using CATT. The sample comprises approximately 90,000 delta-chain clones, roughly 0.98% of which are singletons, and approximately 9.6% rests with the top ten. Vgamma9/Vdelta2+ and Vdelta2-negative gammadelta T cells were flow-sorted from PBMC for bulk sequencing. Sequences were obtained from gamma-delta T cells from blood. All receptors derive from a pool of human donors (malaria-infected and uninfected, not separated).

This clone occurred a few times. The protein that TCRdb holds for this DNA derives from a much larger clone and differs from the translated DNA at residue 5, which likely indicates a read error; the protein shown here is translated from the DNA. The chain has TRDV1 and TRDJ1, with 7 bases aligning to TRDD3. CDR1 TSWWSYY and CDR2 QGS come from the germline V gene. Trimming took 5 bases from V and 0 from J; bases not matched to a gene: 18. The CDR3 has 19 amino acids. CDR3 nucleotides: TGTGCTCTTGGGAAACCCTCCGGGGGATCCCCTCCACACACCGATAAACTCATCTTT. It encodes CALGKPSGGSPPHTDKLIF.

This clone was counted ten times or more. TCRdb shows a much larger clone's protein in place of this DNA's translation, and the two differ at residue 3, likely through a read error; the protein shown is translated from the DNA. The CDR3 reads CAPGEVFLPSTLGINSDKLIF. As DNA, the CDR3 is TGTGCTCCTGGGGAGGTATTCCTACCCTCAACGCTGGGGATCAATAGCGATAAACTCATCTTT. The chain joins TRDV1 to TRDJ1; perhaps TRDD2 as D (7 bases). The CDR3 sequence is 21 residues long. Germline-derived CDR1 and CDR2 are TSWWSYY and QGS.

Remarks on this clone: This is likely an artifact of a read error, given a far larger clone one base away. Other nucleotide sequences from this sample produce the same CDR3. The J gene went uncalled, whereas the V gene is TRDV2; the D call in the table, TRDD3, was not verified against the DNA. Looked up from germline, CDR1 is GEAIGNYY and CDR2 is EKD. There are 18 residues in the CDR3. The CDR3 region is CACYTVLGDTQYTDKLIF. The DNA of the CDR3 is TGTGCCTGTTATACCGTACTGGGGGATACTCAGTACACCGATAAACTCATCTTC.